The clone carrying this TCR beta chain has a handful of counts. The antigen is unknown. The protocol was immunoSEQ multiplex PCR, while the TCRdb copy is restricted to in-frame clones and leaves out a portion. This sample has roughly 8,400 clones, with 70% found just once. Repeated repertoire sampling spanned the course of chemoradiotherapy. This record comes from a study of chemoradiotherapy in HPV16-positive cancers. Turning to the study itself: Functional T-cell assays on a couple of HPV16-positive patients' cells defined candidate HPV-specific clones and common TCR motifs.

Broader study findings: Functional assays defining HPV-specific T cells used only a couple of HPV16-positive patients.

The receptor comes from a human donor with HPV-associated anogenital cancer. The source material was tumor tissue, sampled from a patient who underwent chemoradiotherapy.

This chain's CDR3 is CASSPPSKQETQYF. DNA for the CDR3: TGTGCCAGCTCACCACCTAGCAAACAAGAGACCCAGTACTTC. The chain recombines TRBV18 with TRBJ2-5; no clear D. The CDR3 extends over 14 amino acids. Germline-derived CDR1 and CDR2 are KGHSH and LQKENI. Trimming left V 0 bases short and J 2 bases short, with 7 bases between.